This T cell receptor beta chain comes out of a study of vaccination effects on CD4 cells after COVID-19 (dated by TCRdb to between 2022 and 2023). Concerning the study at large: In the ViraFEST assay, PBMC were stimulated with viral peptide pools, and antigen-specific CD4+ T cell clonotypes were then identified by expansion using TCR sequencing. Each participant received two doses of an mRNA SARS-CoV-2 vaccine, either BNT162b2 or mRNA-1273. Pre-vaccine samples were drawn from a couple of convalescent patients 16 days and one week before the first dose, at 142 and 148 days after COVID-19 diagnosis. Each well held some 1.9 million PBMC cultured in IMDM containing approximately 5% human AB serum, about 10 IU/ml IL-2 and gentamicin, along with roughly 10 ug/ml peptides. SARS-CoV-2 spike-specific CD4+ TCR repertoires were compared before and after mRNA vaccination in COVID-19 convalescent patients and in infection-naive vaccine recipients. A total of around eleven COVID-19 convalescent patients and several SARS-CoV-2-naive healthy vaccine recipients were included in the full study. The Oncomine TCR Beta short-read assay on an Illumina iSeq 100 was used to sequence cultures from other donors in the study.

Libraries were prepared through the immunoSEQ multiplex PCR assay. DNA from the cultured and isolated CD4+ T cells underwent TCR beta CDR3 sequencing. The source study handled its data this way. Non-productive TCR sequences were discarded, and reads were trimmed to the CDR3 region, with only CDR3s of 7 or more amino acids retained. Antigen-specific clonotypes were identified using the MANAFEST web app by comparison of expansion in peptide wells against reference cultures. For clones to be considered positive, expansion at FDR<0.05 versus reference and all other wells, an odds ratio above 5, and a frequency above 0.1% in two replicate wells were required. Cross-reactive clonotypes were defined as significantly expanded in SARS-CoV-2 spike wells and in at least one common cold coronavirus spike condition. CDR3 similarity was assessed by Levenshtein distance with the stringdist R package, and unrooted trees were built with ape in R 3.6.1. As stored in TCRdb, this immuneACCESS dataset retains in-frame rearrangements with V and J assigned. A fraction of the clones does not appear; measured against another copy, unresolved V genes explain less than half of the discrepancy, and the remainder lacks a known reason. For V, J and clone size, that table is used; D and trimming come from the DNA. Counted in this sample were approximately 45,000 clones; 76% of them appeared once. 12% of the sample goes to the ten largest clones.

Results and caveats for the whole study, not just this receptor: Marked clonal contraction was observed in both infection-induced and vaccine-induced clones at late post-vaccination timepoints, consistent with waning T cell responses. In convalescent patients, the post-vaccine spike-reactive repertoire consisted mainly of new vaccine-induced clones, largely distinct from infection-induced clones. Limitations of the study were the small number of convalescent patients and the absence of early post-infection timepoints.

V drops 6 bases and J drops 5 bases, leaving 20 bases in between. The CDR3 covers 15 residues, taking in both the cysteine and the phenylalanine. CDR3 DNA only is kept here, 45 bases in frame from base 1. According to the germline V gene (reference sequence), CDR1 reads MNHEY and CDR2 reads SMNVEV. Comment on this clone: The antigen it binds to is not known. Per-base quality was not reported, and no clone a single base away is much larger than it.

After more than 9 days of culture, CD4+ T cells were isolated with the EasySep CD4+ T cell isolation kit. PCR-confirmed SARS-CoV-2 infection had occurred in convalescent patients between March and December 2020, before the Alpha, Beta and Delta variants emerged in the United States. Half of the culture medium was replaced with fresh IL-2-containing medium on days 3 and 7. Each peptide stimulation condition was cultured in triplicate wells unless otherwise noted. Using Ficoll-Paque Plus gradient centrifugation, PBMC were separated from whole blood and then either used fresh or cryopreserved at -140C. The QIAamp micro DNA kit was used to extract genomic DNA from the cultured CD4+ T cells.

Recombination linked TRBV27 to TRBJ2-7; matching of 6 bases hints at TRBD2 as the D gene. The sequence was obtained from a human donor who had a prior SARS-CoV-2 infection. The specimen was CD4+ T cells from PBMCs cultured without peptide, collected before COVID-19 vaccination. The CDR3 protein is CASRREVTVPHEQYF. The DNA is as follows: TGTGCCAGCAGGAGGGAGGTTACGGTACCCCACGAGCAGTACTTC.